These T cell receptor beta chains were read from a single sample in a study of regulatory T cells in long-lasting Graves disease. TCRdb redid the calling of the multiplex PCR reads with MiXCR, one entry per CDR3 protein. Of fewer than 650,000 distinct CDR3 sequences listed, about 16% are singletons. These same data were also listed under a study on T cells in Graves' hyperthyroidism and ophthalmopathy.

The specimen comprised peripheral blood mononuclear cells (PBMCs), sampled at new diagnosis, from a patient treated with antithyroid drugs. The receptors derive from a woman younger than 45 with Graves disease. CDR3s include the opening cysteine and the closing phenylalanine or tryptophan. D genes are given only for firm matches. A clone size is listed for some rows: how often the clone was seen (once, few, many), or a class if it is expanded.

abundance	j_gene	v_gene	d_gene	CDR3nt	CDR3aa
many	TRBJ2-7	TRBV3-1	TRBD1	TGTGCCAGCAGCCAGTTGACAGGGGCCGAGCAGTACTTC	CASSQLTGAEQYF
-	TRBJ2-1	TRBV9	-	TGTGCCAGTTCCGGAGCGGCTAGCTCCTACAATGAGCAGTTCTTC	CASSGAASSYNEQFF
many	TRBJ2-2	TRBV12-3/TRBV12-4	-	TGTGCCAGCATGGGGGTGCGTAGCACCGGGGAGCTGTTTTTT	CASMGVRSTGELFF
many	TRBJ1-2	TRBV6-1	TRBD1	TGTGCCAGCAGTGGGACAGGGGCGACGACTAACTATGGCTACACCTTC	CASSGTGATTNYGYTF
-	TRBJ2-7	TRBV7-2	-	TGTGCCAGCAGCCGAGGTCCAGGGGACGAGCAGTACTTC	CASSRGPGDEQYF
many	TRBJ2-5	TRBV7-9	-	TGTGCCAGCAGCTTACGGGCGAACTTAGGGGAGACCCAGTACTTC	CASSLRANLGETQYF
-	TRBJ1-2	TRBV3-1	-	TGTGCCAGCAGCCAAGGTAGCGCCAGTCGGTCTACGTATGGCTACACCTTC	CASSQGSASRSTYGYTF
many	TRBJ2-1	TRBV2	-	TGTGCCAGCAGAGCAGGGAATGAGCAGTTCTTC	CASRAGNEQFF
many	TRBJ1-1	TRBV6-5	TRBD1	TGTGCCAGCAGATACAGGGGGGAGAACACTGAAGCTTTCTTT	CASRYRGENTEAFF
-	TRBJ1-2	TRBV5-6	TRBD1	TGTGCCAGCAGCAAAGGTCATGGGACAGACTTCAACTATGGCTACACCTTC	CASSKGHGTDFNYGYTF
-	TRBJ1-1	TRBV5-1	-	TGCGCCAGCAGCGGGAAAGGGGCCCCTGAAGCTTTCTTT	CASSGKGAPEAFF
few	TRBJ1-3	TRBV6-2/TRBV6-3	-	TGTGCCAGCAGTTACTCCCAGGACAACTCTGGAAACACCATATATTTT	CASSYSQDNSGNTIYF
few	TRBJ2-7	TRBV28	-	TGTGCCAGCAGTTACCCGATTTCGGAATCCTACGAGCAGTACTTC	CASSYPISESYEQYF
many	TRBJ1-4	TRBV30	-	TGTGCCTTGGCCCGGCGGAGAACGACAACTAATGAAAAACTGTTTTTT	CALARRRTTTNEKLFF
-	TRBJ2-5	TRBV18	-	TGTGCCAGCTCACCACACAAGAACCAAGAGACCCAGTACTTC	CASSPHKNQETQYF
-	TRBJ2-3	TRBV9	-	TGTGCCAGCAGCGCGAAAGGGGGAGGAACCACAGATACGCAGTATTTT	CASSAKGGGTTDTQYF
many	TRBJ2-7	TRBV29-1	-	TGCAGCGTTGTTGATTACGAGCAGTACTTC	CSVVDYEQYF
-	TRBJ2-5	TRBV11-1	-	TGTGCCAGCAGCTTACCGGGACACTTCCAAGAGACCCAGTACTTC	CASSLPGHFQETQYF
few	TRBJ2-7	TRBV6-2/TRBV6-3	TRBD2	TGTGCCAGCAGCGTAAGGCTAGCGGGCTCCTACGAGCAGTACTTC	CASSVRLAGSYEQYF
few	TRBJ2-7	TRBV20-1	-	TGCAGTGCTAGGGGGGTTTCCGGTGTGGGGAAGTACGAGCAGTACTTC	CSARGVSGVGKYEQYF
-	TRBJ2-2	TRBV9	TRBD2	TGTGCCAGCAGCACTCGTACTAGCGCGAACACCGGGGAGCTGTTTTTT	CASSTRTSANTGELFF
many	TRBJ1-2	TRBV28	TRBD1	TGTGCCAGCAGTTTGCCCGGGACAGGGGGCGCCGGCTATGGCTACACCTTC	CASSLPGTGGAGYGYTF
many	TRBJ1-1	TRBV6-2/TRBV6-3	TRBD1	TGTGCCAGCAGTTACCGACGCCGTACAGGGGCTCTAAGGGTGGAAGCTTTCTTT	CASSYRRRTGALRVEAFF
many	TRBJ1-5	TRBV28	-	TGTGCCAGCAGCTCCCCCGACAGGCTTAGCAATCAGCCCCAGCATTTT	CASSSPDRLSNQPQHF
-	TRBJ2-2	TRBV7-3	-	TGTGCCAGCAGCCGAGGACCTAGCAACACCGGGGAGCTGTTTTTT	CASSRGPSNTGELFF
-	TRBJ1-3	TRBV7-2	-	TGTGCCAGCAGGCGGACGGTCCTCTCTGGAAACACCATATATTTT	CASRRTVLSGNTIYF
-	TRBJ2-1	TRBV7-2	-	TGTGCCAGCAGCCCCCTCCGGGGCGATTACAATGAGCAGTTCTTC	CASSPLRGDYNEQFF
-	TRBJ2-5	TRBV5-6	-	TGTGCCAGCAGCTACGCCCCGGGACTCCCGAGCGGTGAGACCCAGTACTTC	CASSYAPGLPSGETQYF
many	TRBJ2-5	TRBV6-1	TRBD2	TGTGCCAGCAGTGTTGCGGGAGATGAGGAGACCCAGTACTTC	CASSVAGDEETQYF
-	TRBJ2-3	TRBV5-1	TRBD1	TGCGCCAGCAGCCCGCGGACAGGGGAGACAAAAGATACGCAGTATTTT	CASSPRTGETKDTQYF
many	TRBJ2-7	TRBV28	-	TGTGCCAGCAGTTTGCTGAAGGTAACCTACGAGCAGTACTTC	CASSLLKVTYEQYF
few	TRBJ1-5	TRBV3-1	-	TGTGCCAGCAGCCAAGCGATGAGTGGGGTGGGACAGCCCCAGCATTTT	CASSQAMSGVGQPQHF
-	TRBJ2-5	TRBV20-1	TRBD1	TGCAGTGCTATACCGGGACAGGGGCAAGAGACCCAGTACTTC	CSAIPGQGQETQYF
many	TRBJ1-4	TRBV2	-	TGTGCCAGCAGAGGGACGGGGGAAAAACTGTTTTTT	CASRGTGEKLFF
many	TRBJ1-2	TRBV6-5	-	TGTGCCAGCAGTTATCTGGGTTCGATCTATGGCTACACCTTC	CASSYLGSIYGYTF
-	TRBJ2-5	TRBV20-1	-	TGCAGTGCTAGCCGTACCGACCAAGAGACCCAGTACTTC	CSASRTDQETQYF
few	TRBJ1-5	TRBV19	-	TGTGCCAGTAAGTGGGCGGGTCCGCAGGGTAGTGGCAATCAGCCCCAGCATTTT	CASKWAGPQGSGNQPQHF
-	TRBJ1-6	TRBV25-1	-	TGTGCCAGCAGACCCCAGGCAAATAATTCACCCCTCCACTTT	CASRPQANNSPLHF
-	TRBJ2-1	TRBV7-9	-	TGTGCCAGCAGTTTAAAAGGGCGGGGTGAGTACGAGCAGTTCTTC	CASSLKGRGEYEQFF
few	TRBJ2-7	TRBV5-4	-	TGTGCCAGCAGCTTAGGGGGGACTACCGAGCAGTACTTC	CASSLGGTTEQYF
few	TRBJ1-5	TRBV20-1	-	TGCAGTGCTAGTGTTTCGGCCAACAATCAGCCCCAGCATTTT	CSASVSANNQPQHF
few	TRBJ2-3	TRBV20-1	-	TGCAGTGCTAGAGATCCCGGACGGCGCACAGATACGCAGTATTTT	CSARDPGRRTDTQYF
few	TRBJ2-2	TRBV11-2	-	TGTGCCACCAGGCTCACCGGGGAGCTGTTTTTT	CATRLTGELFF
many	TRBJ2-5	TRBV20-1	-	TGCAGTGCTCCCATCAATGGGGGAGGAGAGACCCAGTACTTC	CSAPINGGGETQYF
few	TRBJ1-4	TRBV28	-	TGTGCCAGTGGGGTCCCCCGAGATCGGGACGGTAATGAAAAACTGTTTTTT	CASGVPRDRDGNEKLFF
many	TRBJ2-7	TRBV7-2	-	TGTGCCAGCAGCTCCATTTATGAGCAGTACTTC	CASSSIYEQYF
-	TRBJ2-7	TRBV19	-	TGTGCCAGTAGTGATGTCGCGTCGGCGTTTCAGTACTTC	CASSDVASAFQYF
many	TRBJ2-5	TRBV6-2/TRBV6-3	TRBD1	TGTGCCAGCAGTGGACAGGGGGGACTCGGGGAGACCCAGTACTTC	CASSGQGGLGETQYF